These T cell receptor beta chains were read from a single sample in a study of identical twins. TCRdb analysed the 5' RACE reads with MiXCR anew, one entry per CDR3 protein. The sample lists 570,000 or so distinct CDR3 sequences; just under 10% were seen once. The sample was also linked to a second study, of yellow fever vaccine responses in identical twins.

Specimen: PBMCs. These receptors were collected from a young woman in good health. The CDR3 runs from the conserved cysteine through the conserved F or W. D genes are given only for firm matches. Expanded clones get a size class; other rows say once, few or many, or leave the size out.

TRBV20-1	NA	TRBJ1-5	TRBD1	TGCAGTGCTTACGACAGGGCGAGCAATCAGCCCCAGCATTTT	CSAYDRASNQPQHF
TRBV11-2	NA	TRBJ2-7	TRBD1	TGTGCCAGCAGACAACAGGGGTCTGGGGAATACGAGCAGTACTTC	CASRQQGSGEYEQYF
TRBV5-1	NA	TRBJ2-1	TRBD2	TGCGCCAGTCACACCGGGGGGGCGGGAGGACAATACAATGAGCAGTTCTTC	CASHTGGAGGQYNEQFF
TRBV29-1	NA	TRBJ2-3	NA	TGCAGCGTTGAAGGACTGTCACCGGCAGATACGCAGTATTTT	CSVEGLSPADTQYF
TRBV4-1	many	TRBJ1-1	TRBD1	TGCGCCAGCAGCCGAGAACAGGGGGCGGACACTGAAGCTTTCTTT	CASSREQGADTEAFF
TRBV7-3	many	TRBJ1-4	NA	TGTGCCAGCAGCTTTACCGCCGCAACTAATGAAAAACTGTTTTTT	CASSFTAATNEKLFF
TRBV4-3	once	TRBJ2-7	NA	TGCGCCAGCAGCCAAGACAGGACCGCACCCTACGAGCAGTACTTC	CASSQDRTAPYEQYF
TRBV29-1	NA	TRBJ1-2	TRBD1	TGCAGCGTCCCGGGACAGGACCGCCGCTATGGCTACACCTTC	CSVPGQDRRYGYTF
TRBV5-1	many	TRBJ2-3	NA	TGCGCCAGCAGCTTGGTGCTGGGGTACAGCACAGATACGCAGTATTTT	CASSLVLGYSTDTQYF
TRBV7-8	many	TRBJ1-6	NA	TGTGCCAGCAGCCCCCGGCAGGGAGGGATCAATTCACCCCTCCACTTT	CASSPRQGGINSPLHF
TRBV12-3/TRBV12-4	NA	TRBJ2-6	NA	TGTGCCAGCAGGAAAAACCCGGGGGTAAGCGGGTCTGGGGCCAACGTCCTGACTTTC	CASRKNPGVSGSGANVLTF
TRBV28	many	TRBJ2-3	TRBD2	TGTGCCAGCACGAGGACTAGCGGGACAGATACGCAGTATTTT	CASTRTSGTDTQYF